This is a list of T cell receptor beta chains from one sample in a study of early stage breast cancer tumors. Repertoires were generated with immunoSEQ multiplex PCR, while TCRdb's copy carries only in-frame clones and drops some. The sample consists of about 8,000 clones, approximately 60% of them appearing once. The source material was breast tumor tissue. These receptors all stem from a person aged 70 to 80 with breast cancer. Each CDR3 is given with its conserved first and last residue. Each record gives: D gene, J gene, clone size, V gene, CDR3 protein, CDR3 DNA. A D gene is named only where the DNA matches it firmly. Size is stated for part of the rows, as once, few or many counts, or as a class when the clone is expanded.

D gene: TRBD2; J gene: TRBJ2-1; clone size: -; V gene: TRBV9; CDR3 protein: CASSRLATDGEQFF; CDR3 DNA: TGTGCCAGCAGCCGACTAGCGACCGACGGTGAGCAGTTCTTC
D gene: TRBD2; J gene: TRBJ2-3; clone size: -; V gene: TRBV5-3; CDR3 protein: CARRRTGGPTSGGARTDTQYF; CDR3 DNA: TGTGCCAGAAGAAGGACAGGGGGCCCTACTAGCGGGGGGGCGAGAACAGATACGCAGTATTTT
D gene: -; J gene: TRBJ1-6; clone size: -; V gene: TRBV6-1; CDR3 protein: CASSEEARGSSYNSPLHF; CDR3 DNA: TGTGCCAGCAGTGAGGAAGCAAGGGGGAGCTCCTATAATTCACCCCTCCACTTT
D gene: TRBD1; J gene: TRBJ2-1; clone size: -; V gene: TRBV14; CDR3 protein: CASSHRMGTGHNEQFF; CDR3 DNA: TGTGCCAGCAGCCATCGCATGGGGACAGGCCACAATGAGCAGTTCTTC
D gene: TRBD2; J gene: TRBJ2-2; clone size: -; V gene: TRBV2; CDR3 protein: CASSVSGRNTGELFF; CDR3 DNA: TGTGCCAGCAGTGTTAGCGGGAGAAACACCGGGGAGCTGTTTTTT
D gene: -; J gene: TRBJ2-7; clone size: few; V gene: TRBV27; CDR3 protein: CASSRAGRISYEQYF; CDR3 DNA: TGTGCCAGCAGTCGGGCGGGACGGATCTCCTACGAGCAGTACTTC
D gene: -; J gene: TRBJ1-2; clone size: -; V gene: TRBV30; CDR3 protein: CAWIPGSGYGYTF; CDR3 DNA: TGTGCCTGGATTCCGGGTTCGGGCTATGGCTACACCTTC
D gene: TRBD1; J gene: TRBJ1-1; clone size: few; V gene: TRBV5-1; CDR3 protein: CASSSGTVGYGAFF; CDR3 DNA: TGCGCCAGCAGCTCAGGGACAGTAGGATATGGCGCTTTCTTT
D gene: -; J gene: TRBJ2-3; clone size: -; V gene: TRBV5-1; CDR3 protein: CASTGTSTDTQYF; CDR3 DNA: TGCGCCAGCACTGGGACTAGCACAGATACGCAGTATTTT
D gene: TRBD1; J gene: TRBJ2-2; clone size: -; V gene: TRBV11-2; CDR3 protein: CASSLAVQGGGELFF; CDR3 DNA: TGTGCCAGCAGCTTAGCAGTACAGGGGGGCGGGGAGCTGTTTTTT
D gene: -; J gene: TRBJ1-4; clone size: -; V gene: TRBV6-1; CDR3 protein: CASSEVGGGKLFF; CDR3 DNA: TGTGCCAGCAGTGAAGTAGGAGGAGGGAAACTGTTTTTT
D gene: TRBD1; J gene: TRBJ2-7; clone size: -; V gene: TRBV4-1; CDR3 protein: CASSPLASTGGYEQYF; CDR3 DNA: TGCGCCAGCAGCCCCTTAGCCTCGACAGGGGGTTACGAGCAGTACTTC
D gene: TRBD1; J gene: TRBJ1-3; clone size: -; V gene: TRBV15; CDR3 protein: CATSRDRDPGNTIYF; CDR3 DNA: TGTGCCACCAGCAGGGACAGGGATCCTGGAAACACCATATATTTT
D gene: -; J gene: TRBJ2-7; clone size: -; V gene: TRBV18; CDR3 protein: CASSPIYSYEQYF; CDR3 DNA: TGTGCCAGCTCACCTATTTACTCCTACGAGCAGTACTTC
D gene: -; J gene: TRBJ1-1; clone size: -; V gene: TRBV21-1; CDR3 protein: CASSKGRGVNTEAFF; CDR3 DNA: TGTGCCAGCAGCAAAGGCCGGGGGGTAAACACTGAAGCTTTCTTT
D gene: -; J gene: TRBJ1-2; clone size: -; V gene: TRBV2; CDR3 protein: CASSNEDSFPYGYTF; CDR3 DNA: TGTGCCAGCAGTAACGAGGACAGTTTCCCCTATGGCTACACCTTC
D gene: -; J gene: TRBJ1-2; clone size: -; V gene: TRBV28; CDR3 protein: CASNYGNYGYTF; CDR3 DNA: TGTGCCAGCAATTACGGGAACTATGGCTACACCTTC
D gene: TRBD1; J gene: TRBJ2-7; clone size: -; V gene: TRBV6-6; CDR3 protein: CASSPRDRDRYEQYF; CDR3 DNA: TGTGCCAGCAGCCCCCGGGACAGAGATCGCTACGAGCAGTACTTC